The 28 T cell receptor beta chains reported below all come from one sample, sequenced in a study of HIV-infected patients and healthy controls. TCRdb re-analysed the 5' RACE reads in MiXCR, keeping a single row per CDR3 protein. The sample lists around 58,000 distinct CDR3 sequences; roughly a fifth were seen once. Material: CD4+ T cells from blood. These TCRs come from a human donor in good health.

The V call is TRBV20-1, the J call TRBJ2-7; possible D gene TRBD2, 5 bases. The CDR3 is made up of 13 amino acids. Trimming removed 3 bases at V and 4 bases at J, with 13 bases between. Per the germline V gene, CDR1 is DFQATT and CDR2 is SNEGSKA (reference sequence). The CDR3 DNA is TGCAGTGCTAGCCCCAGGACTTATTACGAGCAGTACTTC. As protein: CSASPRTYYEQYF.

The count of this clonotype is one. V and J are TRBV6-5 and TRBJ2-1; the D gene is possibly TRBD2 (7 bases). The CDR3 consists of 17 residues. The V end was cut by 0 bases, the J end by 6 bases, with 18 bases between. CDR1 is MNHEY, CDR2 SVGAGI, per germline. In DNA, the CDR3 is TGTGCCAGCAGTTACTCGATAGTTGGGGGGGGGCCCAATGAGCAGTTCTTC. As protein: CASSYSIVGGGPNEQFF.

The table lists this clonotype with a few counts. The genes are TRBV12-3 or TRBV12-4 and TRBJ2-3; 8 positions match TRBD2. This CDR3 spans 15 amino acids. Germline trimming cut 3 bases from V and 2 bases from J; bases unmatched to any gene: 4. CDR3 sequence reads: CASSFTGGLTDTQYF. CDR3 coding DNA: TGTGCCAGCAGTTTCACGGGAGGGCTCACAGATACGCAGTATTTT.

The chain recombines TRBV18 with TRBJ2-5; D is ambiguous. The CDR3 has 13 amino acids. V was shortened by 0 bases and J by 7 bases, with 9 bases between the two germline ends. In germline, CDR1 is KGHSH, CDR2 LQKENI. CDR3: CASSPPNRGTQYF. The CDR3 DNA is TGTGCCAGCTCACCACCGAATCGTGGGACCCAGTACTTC.

This rearrangement joins TRBV7-9 to TRBJ2-1; D unclear. Trimming left V 2 bases short and J 7 bases short, with 6 bases between. Germline V gene data show CDR1 as SEHNR and CDR2 as FQNEAQ (reference sequence). This CDR3 comprises 12 residues. Here the CDR3 reads CASSLTINEQFF. The CDR3 bases are TGTGCCAGCAGCTTAACCATTAATGAGCAGTTCTTC.

This clonotype was observed at least ten times. This chain links TRBV20-1 with TRBJ2-7; TRBD2 matches at 13 bases. The CDR3 consists of 14 residues. J was trimmed by 4 bases and V by 6 bases; bases with no gene match: 6. The germline V gene encodes CDR1 DFQATT and CDR2 SNEGSKA (reference sequence). CDR3 bases: TGCAGTGCACCACTAGCGGGAGGGCTGTACGAGCAGTACTTC. Encoded protein: CSAPLAGGLYEQYF.

The genes are TRBV6-5 and TRBJ2-3; D possibly uses TRBD1 or TRBD2 (5 bases each). Trimming removed 3 bases at V and 0 bases at J, with 13 bases between. The germline V gene has CDR1 MNHEY and CDR2 SVGAGI. The CDR3 runs to 16 residues. The CDR3 loop is CASSYGTVISTDTQYF. The CDR3 DNA reads as TGTGCCAGCAGTTATGGGACGGTAATTAGCACAGATACGCAGTATTTT.

This CDR3 is CASSQLGNTIYF. The CDR3 DNA sequence: TGTGCCAGCAGCCAACTTGGAAACACCATATATTTT. The chain has TRBV11-3 and TRBJ1-3, with D uncertain. CDR3 length: 12 amino acids. Trimming pared 5 bases from V and 3 bases from J, leaving 5 bases between. The germline V gene has CDR1 SGHNT and CDR2 YENEEA.

The chain has TRBV20-1 and TRBJ2-1, with 7 bases fitting TRBD2. Unmatched junction bases numbered 16, after V lost 5 bases and J lost 9 bases. There are 15 residues in the CDR3. Germline V gene sequence: CDR1 DFQATT, CDR2 SNEGSKA (reference sequence). CDR3 sequence: CSAGRVAPLGVEQFF. The CDR3, as DNA: TGCAGTGCTGGGAGGGTGGCGCCTCTCGGTGTTGAGCAGTTCTTC.

This clonotype was seen ten or more times. The chain has TRBV5-6 and TRBJ2-2; D is perhaps TRBD2 (6 bases). Germline V gene lookup returns CDR1 SGHDT and CDR2 YYEEEE. With 0 bases removed from V and 2 bases from J, the gap between germline ends came to 11 bases. The CDR3 spans 16 residues. The chain's CDR3 is CASSLGVGRNTGELFF. The CDR3 nucleotides read TGTGCCAGCAGCTTGGGGGTCGGGAGAAACACCGGGGAGCTGTTTTTT.

The table lists this clonotype with many counts. The chain is built from TRBV27 and TRBJ1-5; TRBD1 is a possible D gene (5 bases). The CDR3 contains 15 residues. V shed 4 bases and J shed 6 bases, with 16 bases lying between them. Looked up from germline, CDR1 is MNHEY and CDR2 is SMNVEV (reference sequence). The CDR3 here is CASSSVRGAGQPQHF. For the CDR3, the DNA is TGTGCCAGCAGTTCTGTAAGGGGCGCGGGTCAGCCCCAGCATTTT.

This clonotype was seen repeatedly, ten times or more. J is TRBJ1-5 and V is TRBV6-6; D is undetermined. V lost 5 bases, J lost 6 bases, and 26 bases lay in between. The CDR3 loop spans 18 amino acids. From germline, CDR1 is MNHNY and CDR2 SVGAGI (reference sequence). CDR3 protein: CASSTPFLDTILSQPQHF. Written as DNA, the CDR3 is TGTGCCAGCAGTACCCCCTTCCTAGACACTATTCTAAGTCAGCCCCAGCATTTT.

There are a few counts of this clonotype. The CDR3 is CASKDRPSPNYGYTF. The DNA of the CDR3 is TGTGCCAGTAAGGACAGGCCCAGCCCTAACTATGGCTACACCTTC. The J gene is TRBJ1-2, the V gene TRBV19, with 7 positions matching TRBD1. The CDR3 spans 15 residues. The germline CDR1 and CDR2 sequences are LNHDA and SQIVND (reference sequence). The ends lost 7 bases at V and 0 bases at J; junction bases unmatched: 8. Full variable domain (rest looked up from reference TRBV19 and TRBJ1-2): DGGITQSPKYLFRKEGQNVTLSCEQNLNHDAMYWYRQDPGQGLRLIYYSQIVNDFQKGDIAEGYSVSREKKESFPLTVTSAQKNPTAFYLCASKDRPSPNYGYTFGSGTRLTVV.

This clonotype was picked up many times. The rearrangement links TRBV20-1 to TRBJ2-5; 9 bases match TRBD2. The V gene's germline CDR1 is DFQATT and CDR2 SNEGSKA (reference sequence). The V segment lost 0 bases and the J segment 4 bases; nucleotides outside the gene matches: 12. This CDR3 is 17 amino acids long. The chain's CDR3 is CSARDVLAGPAVETQYF. Written as DNA, the CDR3 is TGCAGTGCTAGAGACGTCCTAGCGGGACCGGCCGTAGAGACCCAGTACTTC.

This clonotype has a handful of counts. This rearrangement joins TRBV3-1 to TRBJ2-7, with TRBD2 matching 9 bases. Germline trimming cut 4 bases from V and 5 bases from J; bases unmatched to any gene: 6. The V gene's germline CDR1 is LGHDT and CDR2 YNNKEL (reference sequence). The CDR3 consists of 14 residues. The CDR3 DNA follows: TGTGCCAGCAGCCTAGCGGGAGTACCCAACGAGCAGTACTTC. It translates to CASSLAGVPNEQYF.

The gene calls are TRBV7-2 and TRBJ1-4, with 9 bases that match TRBD1. Looked up from germline, CDR1 is SGHTA and CDR2 is FQGNSA. The CDR3 consists of 15 residues. The V segment lost 5 bases and the J segment 8 bases; nucleotides outside the gene matches: 9. The CDR3 sequence: CASSRSGTGREKLFF. The DNA for the CDR3 is TGTGCCAGCAGCCGGAGCGGGACAGGGAGGGAAAAACTGTTTTTT.

Regarding this clonotype: One junction end disagrees with the germline gene, perhaps due to a read error. J is TRBJ1-6 and V is TRBV10-3; D is uncertain. There are 12 residues in the CDR3. Germline CDR1 and CDR2: ENHRY and SYGVKD. CDR3 residues: CAISDYDSPLHF. CDR3 sequence (DNA): TGTGCCATCAGTGACTATGATTCACCCCTCCACTTT.

The chain has TRBV7-6 and TRBJ2-5; TRBD2 matches at 12 bases. CDR1 and CDR2 from the germline V gene are SGHVS and FNYEAQ. This CDR3 has 15 residues. The V and J ends lost 4 bases and 1 base, in that order; junction bases with no gene match: 1. In DNA form, the CDR3 reads TGTGCCAGCAGCTCTAGCGGGGGGGTCCAAGAGACCCAGTACTTC. This codes for CASSSSGGVQETQYF.

This clonotype was seen many times. The chain is built from TRBV28 and TRBJ2-7; TRBD1 matches 9 bases. The junction had 8 bases not matched to a gene; V was cut back by 8 bases and J by 3 bases. The CDR3 totals 14 residues. Germline V gives CDR1 MDHEN, CDR2 SYDVKM. The DNA for the CDR3 is TGTGCCAGCGAACCGGGACAGGGAGGCTACGAGCAGTACTTC. Its translation is CASEPGQGGYEQYF.

The chain couples TRBV7-9 to TRBJ2-2; D is ambiguous. The CDR3 sequence is 16 residues long. Per the germline V gene, CDR1 is SEHNR and CDR2 is FQNEAQ (reference sequence). V lost 5 bases, J lost 5 bases, and 18 bases lay in between. CDR3 bases: TGTGCCAGCAGCATATATTGGCCGGCCCAAACCGGGGAGCTGTTTTTT. The encoded protein is CASSIYWPAQTGELFF.

This clonotype was observed many times. The J gene is TRBJ1-1, the V gene TRBV5-1; D is unclear. The CDR3 loop spans 15 amino acids. V dropped 0 bases and J dropped 4 bases, with 13 bases sitting between them. CDR1 is SGHRS, CDR2 YFSETQ, per germline. The CDR3 reads CASSLAGQWGTEAFF. In nucleotides, the CDR3 is TGCGCCAGCAGCTTGGCGGGCCAGTGGGGCACTGAAGCTTTCTTT.

The chain has TRBV7-2 and TRBJ2-6; D remains ambiguous. V was shortened by 6 bases and J by 4 bases, with 13 bases between the two germline ends. The CDR3 covers 15 residues. Germline V CDR1 and CDR2: SGHTA, FQGNSA. This CDR3 is CASSPRVSGANVLTF. DNA for the CDR3: TGTGCCAGCAGTCCTCGTGTCTCAGGGGCCAACGTCCTGACTTTC.

This chain uses TRBV20-1 with TRBJ1-1; D perhaps matches TRBD1 (5 bases). CDR1 DFQATT and CDR2 SNEGSKA come from the germline V gene (reference sequence). CDR3 size: 13 residues. Trimming stripped 6 bases from V and 5 bases from J, with 16 bases between. Here the CDR3 DNA reads TGCAGTGCGGATGGGACGACTAGGACTGAAGCTTTCTTT. Protein: CSADGTTRTEAFF.

V is TRBV29-1 and J is TRBJ1-3; D gene ambiguous. V lost 5 bases, J lost 0 bases, and 11 bases lay in between. The germline V gene has CDR1 SQVTM and CDR2 ANQGSEA. CDR3 length: 14 amino acids. The CDR3 loop is CSVSSRNSGNTIYF. The CDR3, as DNA: TGCAGCGTTTCTTCCAGAAACTCTGGAAACACCATATATTTT. Drawing the rest from reference TRBV29-1 and TRBJ1-3, the complete variable domain is SAVISQKPSRDICQRGTSLTIQCQVDSQVTMMFWYRQQPGQSLTLIATANQGSEATYESGFVIDKFPISRPNLTFSTLTVSNMSPEDSSIYLCSVSSRNSGNTIYFGEGSWLTVV.

This chain uses TRBV12-3 or TRBV12-4 with TRBJ1-4; D might be TRBD1 (6 bases). V lost 3 bases to trimming and J lost 13 bases, with 12 bases between them. The length of the CDR3 is 12 residues. In nucleotides, the CDR3 is TGTGCCAGCAGTTTGGAACAGGGTGTACTGTTTTTT. Residues: CASSLEQGVLFF.

This clonotype has just one count. The rearrangement joins TRBV5-5 to TRBJ1-5; a weak D match, TRBD1 (5 bases). Trimming left V 0 bases short and J 4 bases short, with 11 bases between. The CDR3 totals 15 residues. The germline gives CDR1 SGHKS, CDR2 YYEKEE (reference sequence). The CDR3 region is CASSLVEGQNQPQHF. As DNA, the CDR3 is TGTGCCAGCAGCTTGGTAGAGGGGCAGAATCAGCCCCAGCATTTT. The entire variable domain, with the rest obtained from reference TRBV5-5 and TRBJ1-5, is as follows: DAGVTQSPTHLIKTRGQQVTLRCSPISGHKSVSWYQQVLGQGPQFIFQYYEKEERGRGNFPDRFSARQFPNYSSELNVNALLLGDSALYLCASSLVEGQNQPQHFGDGTRLSIL.

The chain combines TRBV20-1 with TRBJ2-7, with TRBD1 as a possible D gene (6 bases). V was clipped by 6 bases and J by 6 bases, with 18 bases between them. Germline CDR1 is DFQATT and CDR2 is SNEGSKA (reference sequence). CDR3 length: 13 residues. Written as DNA, the CDR3 is TGCAGTGCACCCGGGACACGACCGGGCGAGCAGTACTTC. As protein: CSAPGTRPGEQYF.

The sample holds a few counts of this clonotype. J is TRBJ1-2 and V is TRBV6-1; 8 bases are shared with TRBD1. This CDR3 spans 16 amino acids. V was pared by 4 bases and J by 4 bases, with 11 bases of the junction left unmatched. Germline CDR1 and CDR2: MNHNS and SASEGT. The CDR3 bases are TGTGCCAGCAGTGCATATGGACAGGGAGCCGTCTATGGCTACACCTTC. This gives the protein CASSAYGQGAVYGYTF.